Each of the 2 T cell receptor beta chains below was sequenced from the same sample in a study of T cell repertoires in cytomegalovirus infection. MiXCR, run by TCRdb on the reads, gives a single entry per CDR3 protein. The sample carries some 300,000 distinct CDR3 sequences, roughly a tenth recorded once. The sample consisted of PBMCs. Receptor source: a human donor in good health (CMV status not recorded). Some clones in this sample may be carry-over from other donors' samples.

The table lists this clonotype with many counts. The chain carries TRBV20-1 and TRBJ2-3; a weak D match, TRBD1 (6 bases). CDR1 is DFQATT and CDR2 is SNEGSKA in the germline V gene (reference sequence). The CDR3 extends over 15 amino acids. With 3 bases removed from V and 2 bases from J, the gap between germline ends came to 15 bases. The CDR3 coding sequence is TGCAGTGCTAGCCCCACTCAGGGGAACACAGATACGCAGTATTTT. As protein: CSASPTQGNTDTQYF.

The chain uses TRBV20-1 and TRBJ2-4; D is ambiguous. Germline V gene sequence: CDR1 DFQATT, CDR2 SNEGSKA (reference sequence). Trimming cost V 0 bases and J 3 bases, with 9 bases left between them. The CDR3 is made up of 14 amino acids. The CDR3 loop is CSAREGLGKNIQYF. The CDR3 nucleotides are TGCAGTGCTAGAGAGGGATTGGGCAAAAACATTCAGTACTTC.